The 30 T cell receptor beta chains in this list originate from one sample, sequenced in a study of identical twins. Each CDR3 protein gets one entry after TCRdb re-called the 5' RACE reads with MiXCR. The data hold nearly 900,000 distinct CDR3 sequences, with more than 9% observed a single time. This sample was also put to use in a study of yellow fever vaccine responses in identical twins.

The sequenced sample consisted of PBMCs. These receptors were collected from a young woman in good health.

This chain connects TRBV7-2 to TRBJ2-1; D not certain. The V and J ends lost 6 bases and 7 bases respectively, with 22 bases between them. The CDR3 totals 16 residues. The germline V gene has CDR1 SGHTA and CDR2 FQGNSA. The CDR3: CASSSLGSTPVNEQFF. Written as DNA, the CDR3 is TGTGCCAGCAGTTCCTTGGGGTCGACCCCCGTTAATGAGCAGTTCTTC.

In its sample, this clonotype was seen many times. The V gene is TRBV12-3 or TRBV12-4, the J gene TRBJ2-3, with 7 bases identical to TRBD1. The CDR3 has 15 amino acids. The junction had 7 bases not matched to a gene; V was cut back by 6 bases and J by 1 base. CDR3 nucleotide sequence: TGTGCCAGCAGCCCCAACAGGGGAGGCACAGATACGCAGTATTTT. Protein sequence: CASSPNRGGTDTQYF.

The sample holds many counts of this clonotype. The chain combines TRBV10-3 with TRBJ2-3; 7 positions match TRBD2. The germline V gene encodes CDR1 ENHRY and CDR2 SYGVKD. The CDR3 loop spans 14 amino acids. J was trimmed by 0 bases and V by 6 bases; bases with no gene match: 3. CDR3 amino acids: CAIRSGESTDTQYF. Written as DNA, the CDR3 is TGTGCCATCAGAAGCGGGGAGAGCACAGATACGCAGTATTTT.

The chain's CDR3 is CASSPGQSNNEKLFF. CDR3 coding DNA: TGTGCCAGCAGTCCAGGACAGTCAAATAATGAAAAACTGTTTTTT. The chain has TRBV12-3 or TRBV12-4 and TRBJ1-4; D possibly corresponds to TRBD1 (6 bases). The length of the CDR3 is 15 residues. The germline V and J ends were trimmed by 5 bases and 4 bases, with 14 bases remaining between them.

The CDR3 sequence: CASSLGGVGAFF. The CDR3 DNA is TGTGCCAGCAGCTTAGGTGGAGTGGGCGCTTTCTTT. The genes are TRBV7-9 and TRBJ1-1; D is uncertain. The CDR3 loop spans 12 amino acids. CDR1 is SEHNR, CDR2 FQNEAQ, per germline (reference sequence). Trimming removed 1 base at V and 11 bases at J, with 11 bases between.

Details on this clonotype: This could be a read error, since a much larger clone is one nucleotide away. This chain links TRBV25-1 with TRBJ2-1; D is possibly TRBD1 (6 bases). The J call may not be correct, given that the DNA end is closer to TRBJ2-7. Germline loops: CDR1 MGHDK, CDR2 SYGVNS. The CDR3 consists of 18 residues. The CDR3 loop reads CASSEPLGGGFGDNEQYF. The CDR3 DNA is TGTGCCAGCAGTGAACCCCTCGGAGGAGGTTTTGGGGACAATGAGCAGTACTTC.

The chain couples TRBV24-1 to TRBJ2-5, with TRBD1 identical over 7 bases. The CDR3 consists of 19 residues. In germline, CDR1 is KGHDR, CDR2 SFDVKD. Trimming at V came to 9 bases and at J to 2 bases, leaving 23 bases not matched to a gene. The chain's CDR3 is CATGLRQGMGPWAQETQYF. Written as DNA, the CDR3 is TGTGCCACCGGCCTCAGACAGGGAATGGGGCCATGGGCTCAAGAGACCCAGTACTTC.

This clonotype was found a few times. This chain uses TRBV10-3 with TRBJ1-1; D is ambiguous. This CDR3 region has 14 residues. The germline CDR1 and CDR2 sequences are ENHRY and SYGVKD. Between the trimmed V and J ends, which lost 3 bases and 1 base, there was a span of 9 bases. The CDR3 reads CAISEPATNTEAFF. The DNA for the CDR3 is TGTGCCATCAGTGAACCGGCGACGAACACTGAAGCTTTCTTT.

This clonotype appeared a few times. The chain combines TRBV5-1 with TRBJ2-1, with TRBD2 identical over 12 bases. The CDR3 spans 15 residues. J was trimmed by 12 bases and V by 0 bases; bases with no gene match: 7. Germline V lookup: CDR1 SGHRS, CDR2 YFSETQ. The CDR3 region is CASSLGLAGGSGQFF. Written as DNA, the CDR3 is TGCGCCAGCAGCTTGGGCCTAGCGGGGGGGTCCGGGCAGTTCTTC.

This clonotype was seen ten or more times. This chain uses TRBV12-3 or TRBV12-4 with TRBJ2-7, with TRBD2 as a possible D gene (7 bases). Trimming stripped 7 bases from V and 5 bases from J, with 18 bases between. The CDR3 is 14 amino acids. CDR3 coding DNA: TGTGCCAGCAATATCCTTGGGGGGGCCCACGAGCAGTACTTC. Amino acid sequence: CASNILGGAHEQYF.

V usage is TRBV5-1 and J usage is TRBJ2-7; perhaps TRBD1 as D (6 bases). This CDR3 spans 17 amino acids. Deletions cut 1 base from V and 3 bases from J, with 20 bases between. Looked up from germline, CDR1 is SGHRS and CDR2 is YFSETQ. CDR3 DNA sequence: TGCGCCAGCAGCTTGCACACAACGGGACAAAACTTCTACGAGCAGTACTTC. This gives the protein CASSLHTTGQNFYEQYF.

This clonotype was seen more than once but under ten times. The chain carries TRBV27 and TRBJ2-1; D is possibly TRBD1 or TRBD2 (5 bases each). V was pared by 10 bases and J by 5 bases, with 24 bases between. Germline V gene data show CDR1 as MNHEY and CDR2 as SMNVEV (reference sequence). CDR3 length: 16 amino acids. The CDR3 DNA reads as TGTGCCACTCACCCCTCAGGGAGAGTCTGGGACAATGAGCAGTTCTTC. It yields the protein CATHPSGRVWDNEQFF.

DNA of the CDR3: TGTGCCAGCAGCCGCGGGACAGTTGGTGAGCAGTTCTTC. This gives the protein CASSRGTVGEQFF. The rearrangement uses TRBV12-3 or TRBV12-4 and TRBJ2-1; TRBD1 is a possible D gene (7 bases). V was shortened by 6 bases and J by 9 bases, with 15 bases between the two germline ends. The CDR3 spans 13 residues.

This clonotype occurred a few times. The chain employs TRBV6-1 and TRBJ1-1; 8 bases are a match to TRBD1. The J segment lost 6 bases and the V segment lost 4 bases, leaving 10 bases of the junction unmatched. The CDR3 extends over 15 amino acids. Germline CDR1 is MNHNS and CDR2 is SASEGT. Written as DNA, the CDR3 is TGTGCCAGCAGTGCGCAGGGGGCAGTAAGTTCTGAAGCTTTCTTT. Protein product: CASSAQGAVSSEAFF.

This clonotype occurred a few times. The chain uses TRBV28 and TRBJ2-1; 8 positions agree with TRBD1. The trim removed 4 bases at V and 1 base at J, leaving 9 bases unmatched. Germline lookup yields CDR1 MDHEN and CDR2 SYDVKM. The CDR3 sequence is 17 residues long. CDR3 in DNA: TGTGCCAGCAGTTCCCGGCGACAGGGGCTGTCCTACAATGAGCAGTTCTTC. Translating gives CASSSRRQGLSYNEQFF. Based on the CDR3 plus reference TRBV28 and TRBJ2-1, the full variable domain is DVKVTQSSRYLVKRTGEKVFLECVQDMDHENMFWYRQDPGLGLRLIYFSYDVKMKEKGDIPEGYSVSREKKERFSLILESASTNQTSMYLCASSSRRQGLSYNEQFFGPGTRLTVL.

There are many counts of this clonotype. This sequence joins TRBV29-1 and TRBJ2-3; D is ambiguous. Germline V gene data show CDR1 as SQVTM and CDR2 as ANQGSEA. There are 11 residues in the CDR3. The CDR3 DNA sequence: TGCAACGCCCAGAAGGTCGATACGCAGTATTTT. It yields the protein CNAQKVDTQYF.

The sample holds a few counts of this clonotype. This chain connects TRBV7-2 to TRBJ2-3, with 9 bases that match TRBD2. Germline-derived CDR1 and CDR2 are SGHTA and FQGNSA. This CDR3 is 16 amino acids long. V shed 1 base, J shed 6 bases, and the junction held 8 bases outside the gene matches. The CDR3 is CASSLDRLAGIDTQYF. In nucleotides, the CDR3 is TGTGCCAGCAGCTTAGATCGGCTAGCGGGGATCGATACGCAGTATTTT.

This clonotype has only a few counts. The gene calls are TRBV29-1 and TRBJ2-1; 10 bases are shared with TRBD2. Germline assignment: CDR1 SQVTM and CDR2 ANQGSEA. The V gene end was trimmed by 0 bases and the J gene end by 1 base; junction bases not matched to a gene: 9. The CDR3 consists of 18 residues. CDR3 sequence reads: CSVEDLEVAGGSYNEQFF. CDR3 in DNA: TGCAGCGTTGAAGATCTAGAGGTAGCGGGAGGTTCCTACAATGAGCAGTTCTTC.

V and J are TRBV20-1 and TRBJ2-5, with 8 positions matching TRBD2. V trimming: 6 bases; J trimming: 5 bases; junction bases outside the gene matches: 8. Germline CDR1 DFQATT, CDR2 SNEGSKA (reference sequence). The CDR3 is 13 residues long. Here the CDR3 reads CSAGLAVGETQYF. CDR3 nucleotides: TGCAGTGCCGGACTAGCCGTCGGGGAGACCCAGTACTTC.

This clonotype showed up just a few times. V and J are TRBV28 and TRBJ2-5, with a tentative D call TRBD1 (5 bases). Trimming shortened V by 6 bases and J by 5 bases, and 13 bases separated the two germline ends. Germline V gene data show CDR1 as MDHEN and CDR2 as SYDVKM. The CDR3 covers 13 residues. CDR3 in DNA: TGTGCCAGCAGGACAGTTGGCCGGGAGACCCAGTACTTC. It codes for CASRTVGRETQYF.

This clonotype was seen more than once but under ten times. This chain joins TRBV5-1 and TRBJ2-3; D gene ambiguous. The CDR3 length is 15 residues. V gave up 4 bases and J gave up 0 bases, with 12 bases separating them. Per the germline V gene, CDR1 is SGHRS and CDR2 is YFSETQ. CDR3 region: CASSPIDSSTDTQYF. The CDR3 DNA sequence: TGCGCCAGCAGCCCCATAGACTCTAGCACAGATACGCAGTATTTT. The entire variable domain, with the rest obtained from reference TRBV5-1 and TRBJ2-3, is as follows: KAGVTQTPRYLIKTRGQQVTLSCSPISGHRSVSWYQQTPGQGLQFLFEYFSETQRNKGNFPGRFSGRQFSNSRSEMNVSTLELGDSALYLCASSPIDSSTDTQYFGPGTRLTVL.

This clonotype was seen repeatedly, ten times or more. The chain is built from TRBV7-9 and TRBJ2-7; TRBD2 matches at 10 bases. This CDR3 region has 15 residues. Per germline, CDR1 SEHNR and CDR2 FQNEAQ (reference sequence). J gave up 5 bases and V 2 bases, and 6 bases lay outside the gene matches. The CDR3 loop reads CASSLSAGGYDEQYF. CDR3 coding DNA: TGTGCCAGCAGCTTATCAGCGGGAGGGTACGACGAGCAGTACTTC.

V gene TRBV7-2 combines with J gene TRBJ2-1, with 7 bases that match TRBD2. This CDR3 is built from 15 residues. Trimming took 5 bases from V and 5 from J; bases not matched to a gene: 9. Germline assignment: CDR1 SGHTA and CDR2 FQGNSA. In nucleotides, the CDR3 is TGTGCCAGCAGCCCCGGACTAGTTGGGGACAATGAGCAGTTCTTC. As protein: CASSPGLVGDNEQFF. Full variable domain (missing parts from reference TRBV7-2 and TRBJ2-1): GAGVSQSPSNKVTEKGKDVELRCDPISGHTALYWYRQSLGQGLEFLIYFQGNSAPDKSGLPSDRFSAERTGGSVSTLTIQRTQQEDSAVYLCASSPGLVGDNEQFFGPGTRLTVL.

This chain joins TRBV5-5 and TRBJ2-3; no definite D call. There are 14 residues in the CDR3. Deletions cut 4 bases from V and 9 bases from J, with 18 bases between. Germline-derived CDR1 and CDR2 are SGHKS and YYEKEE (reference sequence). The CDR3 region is CASSPGLRGSTQYF. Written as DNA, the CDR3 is TGTGCCAGCAGCCCTGGGCTCCGCGGATCCACGCAGTATTTT.

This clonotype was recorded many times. CDR3 in amino acids: CASTVTGWAGTGELFF. The CDR3 nucleotides read TGTGCCAGCACTGTAACAGGGTGGGCTGGCACCGGGGAGCTGTTTTTT. The chain employs TRBV7-8 and TRBJ2-2; possible D gene TRBD1, 6 bases. CDR1 SGHVS and CDR2 FQNEAQ come from the germline V gene. This CDR3 is 16 amino acids long. Trimming shortened V by 7 bases and J by 4 bases, and 19 bases separated the two germline ends.

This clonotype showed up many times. This CDR3 reads CASRGQGVTGELFF. DNA of the CDR3: TGTGCCAGCAGGGGACAGGGGGTCACCGGGGAGCTGTTTTTT. The rearrangement joins TRBV12-3 or TRBV12-4 to TRBJ2-2, with TRBD1 matching 11 bases. V lost 6 bases, J lost 4 bases, and 1 base stayed unmatched. The CDR3 runs to 14 residues.

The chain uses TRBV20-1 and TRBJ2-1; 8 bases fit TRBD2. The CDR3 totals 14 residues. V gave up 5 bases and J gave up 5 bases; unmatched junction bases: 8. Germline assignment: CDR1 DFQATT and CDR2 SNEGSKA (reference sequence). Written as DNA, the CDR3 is TGCAGTGCTCGGGGGGGAGGGACCCACAATGAGCAGTTCTTC. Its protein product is CSARGGGTHNEQFF.

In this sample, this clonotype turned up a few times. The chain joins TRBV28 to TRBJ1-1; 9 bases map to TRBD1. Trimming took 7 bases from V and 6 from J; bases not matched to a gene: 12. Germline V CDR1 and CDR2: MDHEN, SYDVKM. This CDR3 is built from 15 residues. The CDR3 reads CASTIPTGGFAEAFF. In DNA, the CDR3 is TGTGCCAGCACCATTCCGACAGGGGGTTTTGCTGAAGCTTTCTTT.

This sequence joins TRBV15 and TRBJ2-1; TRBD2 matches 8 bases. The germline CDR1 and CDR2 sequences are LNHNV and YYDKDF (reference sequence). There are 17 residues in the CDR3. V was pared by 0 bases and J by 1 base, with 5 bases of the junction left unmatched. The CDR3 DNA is TGTGCCACCAGCAGAGACCCGGGACTAGTTTCCTACAATGAGCAGTTCTTC. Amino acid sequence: CATSRDPGLVSYNEQFF.

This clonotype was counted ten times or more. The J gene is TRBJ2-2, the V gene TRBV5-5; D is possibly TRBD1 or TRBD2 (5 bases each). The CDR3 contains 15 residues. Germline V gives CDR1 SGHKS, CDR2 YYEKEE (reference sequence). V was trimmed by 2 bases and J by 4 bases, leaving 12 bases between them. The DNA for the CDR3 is TGTGCCAGCAGCTTTGGGGCAGGGACCACCGGGGAGCTGTTTTTT. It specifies CASSFGAGTTGELFF.